These 12 T cell receptor beta chains were sequenced from one sample in a study of control samples from healthy donors and cancer patients. TCRdb's copy holds only in-frame clones and misses some; the assay was immunoSEQ multiplex PCR. The table includes about 110,000 clones, about 80% detected once. Input material: blood. The receptor source for this set is a man younger than 35 in good health.

This chain uses TRBV9 with TRBJ1-2; D is perhaps TRBD1 (6 bases). The germline V gene encodes CDR1 SGDLS and CDR2 YYNGEE. The CDR3 is 12 amino acids. Trimming took 7 bases from V and 7 from J, leaving 14 bases between them. This CDR3 is CASEDLGGGYTF. CDR3 DNA sequence: TGTGCCAGCGAAGATTTAGGGGGTGGCTACACCTTC.

A single count supports this clone. This chain links TRBV5-1 with TRBJ1-5; D unresolved. V shed 0 bases and J shed 3 bases, with 7 bases lying between them. The CDR3 extends over 14 amino acids. Germline loops: CDR1 SGHRS, CDR2 YFSETQ. DNA of the CDR3: TGCGCCAGCAGCTTGGAGCACCCCAATCAGCCCCAGCATTTT. Amino acids: CASSLEHPNQPQHF.

The chain joins TRBV6-5 to TRBJ2-2; possibly TRBD1 or TRBD2 for D (5 bases each). Deletions cut 5 bases from V and 3 bases from J, with 13 bases between. The CDR3 has 15 amino acids. Germline loops: CDR1 MNHEY, CDR2 SVGAGI. In nucleotides, the CDR3 is TGTGCCAGCAGTAACCGGGACGGAGACACCGGGGAGCTGTTTTTT. Residues: CASSNRDGDTGELFF.

The chain couples TRBV7-2 to TRBJ2-7, with TRBD2 matching over 7 bases. CDR1 SGHTA and CDR2 FQGNSA come from the germline V gene. The CDR3 loop spans 16 amino acids. V lost 4 bases to trimming and J lost 2 bases; unmatched junction nucleotides: 11. CDR3 DNA sequence: TGTGCCAGCAGCTCCCATGGGGGGGTACGAACCTACGAGCAGTACTTC. It translates to CASSSHGGVRTYEQYF.

The chain joins TRBV30 to TRBJ2-2; possibly TRBD2 for D (5 bases). This CDR3 is 15 amino acids long. V was pared by 0 bases and J by 4 bases, with 12 bases between. CDR1 GTSNPN and CDR2 SVGIG come from the germline V gene (reference sequence). CDR3 sequence: CAWSVQAVGTGELFF. The DNA for the CDR3 is TGTGCCTGGAGTGTTCAAGCGGTTGGCACCGGGGAGCTGTTTTTT.

This chain joins TRBV6-2 or TRBV6-3 and TRBJ2-7; no definite D call. Germline loops: CDR1 MNHEY, CDR2 SVGEGT. The CDR3 spans 17 residues. Trimming shortened V by 0 bases and J by 2 bases, and 17 bases separated the two germline ends. This CDR3 reads CASSYSSPDRSPYEQYF. CDR3 bases: TGTGCCAGCAGTTACTCGAGCCCCGATCGATCCCCCTACGAGCAGTACTTC.

The J gene is TRBJ1-1, the V gene TRBV18; no definite D call. The CDR3 covers 17 residues. Trimming removed 3 bases from V and 4 bases from J, with 21 bases in between. The germline gives CDR1 KGHSH, CDR2 LQKENI. Written as DNA, the CDR3 is TGTGCCAGCTCACCGAGAGGTTTGGGAAGGGAAGGCACTGAAGCTTTCTTT. It specifies CASSPRGLGREGTEAFF.

V and J are TRBV7-9 and TRBJ1-6; unclear D gene. Germline CDR1 reads SEHNR; CDR2 reads FQNEAQ (reference sequence). CDR3 length: 15 residues. V lost 5 bases, J lost 14 bases, and 22 bases lay in between. This CDR3 is CASSPPGEVFSALHF. The DNA of the CDR3 is TGTGCCAGCAGCCCCCCCGGGGAAGTTTTTTCGGCCCTCCACTTT.

The V and J genes are TRBV28 and TRBJ2-5, with 8 bases aligning to TRBD2. The CDR3 is 14 amino acids. CDR1 and CDR2 (germline): MDHEN, SYDVKM. The J segment lost 5 bases and the V segment lost 3 bases, leaving 5 bases of the junction unmatched. CDR3 in DNA: TGTGCCAGCAGTTTGAAGCGGGAGAGGGAGACCCAGTACTTC. Its translation: CASSLKRERETQYF.

The chain employs TRBV19 and TRBJ2-3; D gene uncertain. This CDR3 is 14 amino acids long. The germline V gene encodes CDR1 LNHDA and CDR2 SQIVND (reference sequence). V was trimmed by 4 bases and J by 1 base, leaving 9 bases between them. The CDR3 here is CASSRRLGTDTQYF. The CDR3 DNA sequence: TGTGCCAGTAGTAGACGTTTGGGCACAGATACGCAGTATTTT.

This clone was counted once. This chain links TRBV5-1 with TRBJ2-3; 13 nucleotides match TRBD2. After removal of 4 bases from V and 2 bases from J, the junction contained 10 bases not matched to a gene. From germline, CDR1 is SGHRS and CDR2 YFSETQ. The CDR3 covers 18 residues. CDR3 bases: TGCGCCAGCAGCGGGGGACTAGCGGGGTCTCTACTCACAGATACGCAGTATTTT. Residues: CASSGGLAGSLLTDTQYF.

The chain links TRBV30 to TRBJ1-4; tentative D call: TRBD1 (6 bases). The CDR3 length is 14 residues. In germline, CDR1 is GTSNPN, CDR2 SVGIG (reference sequence). The V gene lost 5 bases and the J gene lost 3 bases, with 13 bases spanning the gap. The CDR3 loop reads CAWGDGGPNEKLFF. For the CDR3, the DNA is TGTGCCTGGGGGGACGGGGGGCCTAATGAAAAACTGTTTTTT.